The entry below describes one T cell receptor (beta chain). This clone was recorded only once. Its antigen has not been determined. Per-nucleotide qualities are absent, and no much larger clonotype sits a single base away. The data are from a study of shared clonotypes between healthy human individuals (dated by TCRdb to 2018 to 2021). About the investigation overall: A couple of women and three men aged 18 to 49 years were included in the cohort. For each donor, CD4 naive and CD4 memory were each given three plates, CD8 naive was given two plates, and CD8 memory was given one plate. To estimate repertoire size and how much clonotype sharing occurs between individuals, the study deeply sequenced the blood TCR repertoires of roughly 5 healthy adults. Different laboratories and diverse techniques were used to prepare libraries and sequence TCR repertoires, to increase sequencing depth and limit assay-specific biases. Between about 0.9 and 8.9 billion PBMCs per donor were obtained by leukapheresis. The paper's findings and limits, for the study overall: Based on pairwise subsampling, the degree of clonotype sharing among donors was expected to be affected by sequencing depth. The small number of donors limited the genetic and exposure-history diversity represented. Higher generation probabilities were observed for clonotypes shared by all four sorted-subset donors than for non-shared clonotypes. About 4.5% of naive CD4, approximately 3.7% of naive CD8, about 2.5% of memory CD4, and 0.4% of memory CD8 clonotypes were shared across several donors. Incomplete sequencing was indicated by rarefaction of sorted-subset datasets, despite the large sequencing depth. Naive subsets generally had larger estimated clonotype richness than memory subsets did. Sampling was limited to blood, and TCR repertoires in tissue likely differ from TCR repertoires in blood.

Healthy HIV-negative adults with no recently reported acute infections or vaccinations were included as donors. All donors were Caucasian adults living in Nashville, Tennessee, USA. CD4+ T cells were enriched through magnetic negative selection, after which naive cells were positively selected on CD45RA and the remaining negative fraction served as the memory subset. Blood was obtained by leukapheresis, after which PBMCs were separated by Ficoll-Histopaque density gradient centrifugation and cryopreserved in liquid nitrogen vapor phase. Analytical flow cytometry was used to check the purity and quantity of each magnetically sorted T cell population. Genomic DNA was isolated from each sorted fraction and quantified by UV absorbance on a Nanodrop 2000c. The CDR1 and CDR2 encoded by the germline V gene are SQVTM and ANQGSEA. The CDR3, from cysteine to phenylalanine, totals 14 residues. The only DNA kept is the CDR3, 42 bases in frame from the first base. At the junction V is shortened by 5 bases and J by 9 bases; bases outside the gene matches: 11.

TCR CDR3 regions were amplified from genomic DNA by multiplex PCR using the deep immunoSEQ assay. Extracted genomic DNA from each cell subset was distributed evenly across all wells of several immunoSEQ 96-well plates, and each plate was treated as a replicate. Each replicate PCR for sorted subsets received roughly 0.2 ug genomic DNA, equal to about 29,000 T cell genomes. The purified libraries were quantified using a Qubit 3.0 fluorometer, sized with a Bioanalyzer 2100, and then quantified again using the KAPA Library Quantification kit. A separate single-read 150-cycle Illumina NextSeq 550 flow cell was used to sequence each immunoSEQ 96-well plate. The paper's data handling went like this. Because the immunoSEQ output included only junctional sequences and no quality scores, the filtering could not be the same as the filtering used for full-length reads. To assign V/J genes and CDR3, sequences were annotated against IMGT germline references using PyIR, a Python wrapper for IgBLAST v1.9. Any read was removed if the V/J assignment was weak (E-value above 1e-6), the CDR3 was missing, or the read contained stop codons, out-of-frame junctions, or ambiguous translated residues. V3J clonotypes were defined as sequences sharing the same inferred V gene, J gene, and CDR3 amino acid sequence. Percentage overlap between repertoires was calculated by dividing the number of shared unique clonotypes by the size of the smaller repertoire. Repertoire richness was assessed with RTK rarefaction, the Chao1 estimator, and Recon v2.1 estimates of unobserved clonotypes. OLGA was used to compute generation probabilities for all TCRbeta clonotypes that the gDNA method yielded from a handful of donors. TCRdb took over this immuneACCESS table, retaining in-frame rearrangements with V and J assigned. Such tables are incomplete; in checked studies, under half of the missing clones stem from an unresolved V gene, and the remainder is unexplained. V and J calls plus clone size are reproduced from that table; the DNA served to infer D and trimming. The sample table shows around 2.3 million clones, and approximately 95% are seen once. Roughly 0.13% of the sample lies in the top ten.

The rearrangement joined TRBV29-1 to TRBJ2-7; TRBD2 fits 12 bases in the junction. This TCR was sampled from a man in his late teens or twenties in good health. Input material: naive CD4+ T cells sorted from blood. The cell subset or site label, as the study defines it: CD45RA+ positively selected. The sequence in DNA is TGCAGCGTTAGGACTAGCGGGGACTTACGAGGGCAGTACTTC. Protein translation: CSVRTSGDLRGQYF.